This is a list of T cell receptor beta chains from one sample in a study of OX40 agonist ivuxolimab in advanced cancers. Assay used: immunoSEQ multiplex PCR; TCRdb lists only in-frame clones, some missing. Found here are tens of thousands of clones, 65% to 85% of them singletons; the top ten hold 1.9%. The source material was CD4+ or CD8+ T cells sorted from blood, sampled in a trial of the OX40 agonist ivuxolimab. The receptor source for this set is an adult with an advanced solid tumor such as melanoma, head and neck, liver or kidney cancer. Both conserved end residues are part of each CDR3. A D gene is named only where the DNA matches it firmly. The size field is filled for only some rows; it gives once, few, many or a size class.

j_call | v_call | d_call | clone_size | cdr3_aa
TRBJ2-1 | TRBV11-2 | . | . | CASSLGVREIPHNEQFF
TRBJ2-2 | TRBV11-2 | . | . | CASSLDPQTNTGELFF
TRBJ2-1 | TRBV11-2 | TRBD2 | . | CASSFPGGPSYNEQFF
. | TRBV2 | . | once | CASSGGAESSSYEQYF
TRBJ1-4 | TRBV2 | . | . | CASRLTDATNEKLFF
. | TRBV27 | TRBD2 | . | CASSRTGTSGSYEQYF
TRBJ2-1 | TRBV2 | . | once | CASSVPTGVSNEQFF
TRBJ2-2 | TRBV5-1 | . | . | CASSPPLGGGELFF
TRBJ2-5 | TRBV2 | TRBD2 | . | CASNRGLAGLETQYF
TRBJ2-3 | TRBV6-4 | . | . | CASSDSRCQVTDTQYF
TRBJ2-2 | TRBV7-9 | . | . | CASSLPRGELFF
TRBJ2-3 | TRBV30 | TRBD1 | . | CAWSVGQTQDTQYF
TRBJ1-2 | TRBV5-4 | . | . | CASSLSRSNYGYTF